This TCR beta chain was captured by sequencing in a study of blood T cell repertoires in COVID-19. Study details: Acute and convalescent COVID-19 specimens originated in the United States, Italy and Spain. Nucleic acid was either cDNA or gDNA, and it came from T cells, B-cell-depleted T cells, or PBMCs.

The V end was cut by 1 base, the J end by 5 bases, with 8 bases between. Germline CDR1 SQVTM, CDR2 ANQGSEA. The CDR3 is made up of 12 amino acids. Original processing methods: Cell counts per sample came from amplifying reference gene primers. Using immunoSEQ multiplex PCR, the repertoire was profiled, and TCRdb retains in-frame clones only, with some absent. That table is the source of V, J and clone size, and D and trimming were worked out from the DNA. Of a few hundred thousand clones listed, around 92% are singletons. Input material: peripheral blood. The sequence was obtained from a man in his forties with acute or convalescent COVID-19. The chain joins TRBV29-1 to TRBJ1-2; TRBD1 might be the D (6 bases). The CDR3 protein is CSVEVTGYGYTF. The CDR3 coding sequence is TGCAGCGTTGAAGTAACAGGGTATGGCTACACCTTC.